The rows below give T cell receptor beta chains drawn from one sample of a study of blood T cell repertoires in COVID-19. Sequenced by immunoSEQ multiplex PCR; TCRdb stores in-frame clones only, minus some. This sample has just over 300,000 clones, with around 91% found just once. Sequencing input: PBMCs or T cells enriched from blood (not recorded which). Receptors originate from a woman aged 18-35 years with acute COVID-19. Each CDR3 is given with its conserved first and last residue. D genes are given only for firm matches. The listing skips clone size in some rows; elsewhere it reads once, few, many or a size class.

>TRBJ1-6|TRBV28|NA|NA|15
CASTLVDRNNSPLHF
TGTGCCAGCACCCTGGTGGACAGAAATAATTCACCCCTCCACTTT
>TRBJ2-3|TRBV11-2|NA|TRBD2|19
CASSLAPPTSGGFKDTQYF
TGTGCCAGCAGCTTAGCCCCTCCGACTAGCGGGGGGTTTAAGGATACGCAGTATTTT
>TRBJ1-3|TRBV19|NA|TRBD1|16
CASSMRDSLSGNTIYF
TGTGCCAGTAGTATGCGGGACAGCCTCTCTGGAAACACCATATATTTT
>TRBJ2-5|TRBV28|NA|NA|13
CASSFRRQETQYF
TGTGCCAGCAGTTTTAGGCGGCAAGAGACCCAGTACTTC
>TRBJ1-2|TRBV7-2|once|TRBD1|15
CASSTPGQGPYGYTF
TGTGCCAGCAGCACACCGGGACAGGGTCCCTATGGCTACACCTTC
>TRBJ2-3|TRBV28|NA|TRBD1|17
CASSPPGQGSGTDTQYF
TGTGCCAGCAGTCCCCCGGGACAGGGATCGGGCACAGATACGCAGTATTTT
>TRBJ1-1|TRBV5-1|few|NA|15
CASSLGTDLGTEAFF
TGCGCCAGCAGCTTGGGAACAGATCTTGGAACTGAAGCTTTCTTT
>TRBJ2-3|TRBV7-3|NA|TRBD2|16
CASSLNQPGGADTQYF
TGTGCCAGCAGCTTAAATCAGCCGGGAGGGGCAGATACGCAGTATTTT
>TRBJ2-7|TRBV4-1|once|TRBD2|19
CASSQEGGLAGAAFYEQYF
TGCGCCAGCAGCCAAGAAGGGGGACTAGCGGGAGCGGCCTTCTACGAGCAGTACTTC
>TRBJ2-3|TRBV9|NA|TRBD2|15
CASSPPRLATDTQYF
TGTGCCAGCAGCCCCCCCAGACTAGCCACAGATACGCAGTATTTT
>TRBJ1-5|TRBV2|NA|NA|15
CASTFEATFNQPQHF
TGTGCCAGCACCTTCGAGGCCACCTTTAATCAGCCCCAGCATTTT
>TRBJ2-1|TRBV3-1/TRBV3-2|NA|TRBD1|16
CASTPRGTGVDNEQFF
TGTGCCAGCACCCCGAGGGGGACAGGGGTAGACAATGAGCAGTTCTTC
>TRBJ1-2|TRBV12-2|NA|NA|16
CASRLSRKGRVYGYTF
TGTGCAAGTCGCTTAAGTAGGAAGGGGCGAGTCTATGGCTACACCTTC
>TRBJ2-3|TRBV5-1|NA|TRBD2|20
CASTRPSGTSGTTSTDTQYF
TGCGCCAGCACCAGGCCTTCCGGGACTAGCGGGACGACTAGCACAGATACGCAGTATTTT
>TRBJ2-3|TRBV6-5|NA|NA|16
CASSYGASASTDTQYF
TGTGCCAGTAGTTACGGAGCTAGCGCGAGCACAGATACGCAGTATTTT
>TRBJ1-1|TRBV27|NA|NA|15
CASSSRTVMNTEAFF
TGTGCCAGCAGTTCCCGGACAGTTATGAACACTGAAGCTTTCTTT
>TRBJ1-4|TRBV28|NA|TRBD1|15
CASSKPGQGREKLFF
TGTGCCAGCAGTAAGCCGGGACAGGGGCGTGAAAAACTGTTTTTT
>TRBJ2-3|TRBV2|NA|NA|15
CASSETSWRTDTQYF
TGTGCCAGCAGTGAGACTTCTTGGCGAACAGATACGCAGTATTTT
>TRBJ2-4|TRBV24-1|NA|NA|13
CATSDTDRGTHYF
TGTGCCACCAGTGATACGGACAGAGGAACGCACTACTTC
>TRBJ1-4|TRBV19|NA|NA|15
CASRVEGATNEKLFF
TGTGCCAGTAGGGTCGAGGGGGCAACTAATGAAAAACTGTTTTTT
>TRBJ2-1|TRBV19|NA|NA|16
CASSPRDSLLYNEQFF
TGTGCCAGTAGTCCCCGGGACTCCCTTTTATACAATGAGCAGTTCTTC
>TRBJ2-1|TRBV7-8|NA|TRBD2|15
CASSFDSGSYNEQFF
TGTGCCAGCAGCTTCGATAGCGGGAGTTACAATGAGCAGTTCTTC
>TRBJ1-5|TRBV28|NA|NA|14
CASIRLRSNQPQHF
TGTGCCAGCATACGTCTCAGATCCAATCAGCCCCAGCATTTT
>TRBJ1-5|TRBV5-1|once|NA|14
CASSLWGVGQPQHF
TGCGCCAGCAGCCTATGGGGGGTAGGTCAGCCCCAGCATTTT
>TRBJ2-3|TRBV3-1/TRBV3-2|NA|TRBD2|17
CASSQVGPSGNSDTQYF
TGTGCCAGCAGCCAAGTCGGGCCTAGCGGGAACTCAGATACGCAGTATTTT
>TRBJ2-7|TRBV6-6|NA|TRBD2|14
CASSYTSGSYEQYF
TGTGCCAGCAGTTACACTAGCGGGAGTTACGAGCAGTACTTC
>TRBJ1-5|TRBV30|NA|NA|14
CAWSGTRGGQPQHF
TGTGCCTGGAGTGGTACGAGGGGAGGCCAGCCCCAGCATTTT
>TRBJ1-6|TRBV28|NA|TRBD1|15
CASSLSGDRNSPLHF
TGTGCCAGCAGTTTATCGGGGGACAGGAATTCACCCCTCCACTTT
>TRBJ2-7|TRBV5-6|NA|NA|14
CASSLEGQPYEQYF
TGTGCCAGCAGCTTGGAGGGACAACCCTACGAGCAGTACTTC
>TRBJ2-4|TRBV12-3/TRBV12-4|NA|NA|13
CASGYREGNIQYF
TGTGCCAGCGGTTACAGGGAGGGAAACATTCAGTACTTC
>TRBJ2-1|TRBV12-3/TRBV12-4|NA|NA|13
CASSLGGWVEQFF
TGTGCCAGCAGTTTAGGAGGGTGGGTTGAGCAGTTCTTC
>TRBJ1-1|TRBV6-4|NA|NA|17
CASSDSIHRRLNTEAFF
TGTGCCAGCAGTGACTCGATTCACCGGAGATTGAACACTGAAGCTTTCTTT
>TRBJ2-3|TRBV5-4|NA|NA|15
CASSLTGAPGDTQYF
TGTGCCAGCAGCTTAACGGGAGCCCCGGGAGATACGCAGTATTTT
>TRBJ1-4|TRBV28|NA|NA|17
CASSTRLFSHTNEKLFF
TGTGCCAGCAGTACCCGACTGTTCTCGCATACTAATGAAAAACTGTTTTTT
>TRBJ1-5|TRBV5-8|NA|TRBD1|16
CASSVRDRGLNQPQHF
TGTGCCAGCAGCGTCCGGGACAGGGGGCTAAATCAGCCCCAGCATTTT
>TRBJ2-3|TRBV5-1|NA|NA|17
CASSLAPGEISTDTQYF
TGCGCCAGCAGCTTGGCCCCAGGGGAAATAAGCACAGATACGCAGTATTTT
>TRBJ1-1|TRBV5-1|NA|NA|14
CASLLGAENTEAFF
TGCGCCAGCCTCTTAGGGGCTGAGAACACTGAAGCTTTCTTT
>TRBJ2-7|TRBV19|NA|TRBD1|13
CASKDRGLSEQYF
TGTGCCAGTAAAGACAGGGGGCTCTCCGAGCAGTACTTC
>TRBJ1-2|TRBV27|NA|TRBD1|15
CASSLSQGASYGYTF
TGTGCCAGCAGTTTATCGCAGGGGGCGAGCTATGGCTACACCTTC
>TRBJ1-2|TRBV29-1|NA|NA|13
CSVEEAVLYGYTF
TGCAGCGTTGAAGAGGCAGTATTATATGGCTACACCTTC
>TRBJ2-1|TRBV6-5|NA|TRBD1|14
CASSRDRAHNEQFF
TGTGCCAGCAGTCGGGACAGGGCTCACAATGAGCAGTTCTTC
>TRBJ1-4|TRBV7-2|NA|NA|14
CASSLGPAQDKLFF
TGTGCCAGCAGCTTAGGGCCCGCACAAGATAAACTGTTTTTT
>TRBJ2-7|TRBV4-1|NA|NA|15
CASSQETGNPYEQYF
TGCGCCAGCAGCCAAGAAACAGGGAATCCTTACGAGCAGTACTTC
>TRBJ1-2|TRBV28|once|TRBD1|16
CASSFIGGSANYGYTF
TGTGCCAGCAGTTTTATAGGGGGCAGCGCTAACTATGGCTACACCTTC
>TRBJ1-1|TRBV29-1|NA|TRBD1|14
CSAGVKDRGIEAFF
TGCAGCGCTGGGGTGAAAGACAGGGGAATAGAAGCTTTCTTT
>TRBJ2-7|TRBV28|NA|TRBD2|15
CASTVSGSANYEQYF
TGTGCCAGCACCGTAAGCGGGAGCGCTAACTACGAGCAGTACTTC
>TRBJ2-1|TRBV7-2|NA|TRBD1|15
CASSLPGQNYNEQFF
TGTGCCAGCTCTCTCCCGGGACAGAACTACAATGAGCAGTTCTTC
>TRBJ1-2|TRBV5-1|NA|TRBD1|15
CASSLGIQGGYGYTF
TGCGCCAGCAGCTTGGGTATCCAGGGGGGCTATGGCTACACCTTC
>TRBJ2-7|TRBV19|NA|TRBD2|18
CASSYYGLAGVRPYEQYF
TGTGCCAGTTCGTACTACGGACTAGCGGGAGTTAGGCCTTACGAGCAGTACTTC
>TRBJ1-5|TRBV30|once|TRBD1|15
CAWDRTGGIGQPQHF
TGTGCCTGGGACCGGACAGGGGGAATCGGTCAGCCCCAGCATTTT
>TRBJ1-5|TRBV28|NA|TRBD1|13
CASNLRGYQPQHF
TGTGCCAGCAACCTCAGGGGGTATCAGCCCCAGCATTTT